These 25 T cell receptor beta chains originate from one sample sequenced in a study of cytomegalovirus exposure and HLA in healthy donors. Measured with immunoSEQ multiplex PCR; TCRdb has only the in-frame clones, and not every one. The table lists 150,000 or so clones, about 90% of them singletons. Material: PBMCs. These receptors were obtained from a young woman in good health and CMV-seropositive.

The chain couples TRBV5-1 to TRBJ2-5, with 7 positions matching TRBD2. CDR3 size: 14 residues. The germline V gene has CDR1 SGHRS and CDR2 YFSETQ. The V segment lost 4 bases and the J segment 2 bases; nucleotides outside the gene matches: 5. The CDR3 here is CASSRAGEQETQYF. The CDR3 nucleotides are TGCGCCAGCAGCCGGGCGGGGGAACAAGAGACCCAGTACTTC. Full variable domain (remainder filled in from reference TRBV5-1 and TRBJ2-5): KAGVTQTPRYLIKTRGQQVTLSCSPISGHRSVSWYQQTPGQGLQFLFEYFSETQRNKGNFPGRFSGRQFSNSRSEMNVSTLELGDSALYLCASSRAGEQETQYFGPGTRLLVL.

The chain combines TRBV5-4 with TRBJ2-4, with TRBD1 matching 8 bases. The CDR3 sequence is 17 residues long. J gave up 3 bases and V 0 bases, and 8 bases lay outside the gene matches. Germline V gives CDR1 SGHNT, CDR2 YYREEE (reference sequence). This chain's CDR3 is CASSLDPGGGGKNIQYF. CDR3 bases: TGTGCCAGCAGCTTGGATCCAGGGGGCGGAGGCAAAAACATTCAGTACTTC. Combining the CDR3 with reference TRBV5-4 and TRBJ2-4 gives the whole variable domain ETGVTQSPTHLIKTRGQQVTLRCSSQSGHNTVSWYQQALGQGPQFIFQYYREEENGRGNFPPRFSGLQFPNYSSELNVNALELDDSALYLCASSLDPGGGGKNIQYFGAGTRLSVL.

The CDR3 DNA is TGTGCCAGCAGGGGGCCGAATGAAAAACTGTTTTTT. It encodes CASRGPNEKLFF. The rearrangement joins TRBV28 to TRBJ1-4, with D tentatively TRBD1 (5 bases). Trimming took 6 bases from V and 5 from J, leaving 7 bases between them. Germline V gene data show CDR1 as MDHEN and CDR2 as SYDVKM. CDR3 length: 12 residues.

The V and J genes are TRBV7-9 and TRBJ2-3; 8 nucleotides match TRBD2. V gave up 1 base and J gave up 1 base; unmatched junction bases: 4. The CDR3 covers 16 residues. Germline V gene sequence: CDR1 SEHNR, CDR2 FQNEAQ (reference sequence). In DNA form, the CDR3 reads TGTGCCAGCAGCTTAGTAACTAGCGGACGCACAGATACGCAGTATTTT. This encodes CASSLVTSGRTDTQYF.

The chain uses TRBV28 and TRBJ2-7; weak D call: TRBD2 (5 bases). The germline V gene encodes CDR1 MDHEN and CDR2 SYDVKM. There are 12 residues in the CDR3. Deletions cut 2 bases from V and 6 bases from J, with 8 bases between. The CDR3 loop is CASSLGRSEQYF. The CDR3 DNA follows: TGTGCCAGCAGTTTAGGGAGAAGCGAGCAGTACTTC. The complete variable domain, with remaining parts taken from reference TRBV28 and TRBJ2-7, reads DVKVTQSSRYLVKRTGEKVFLECVQDMDHENMFWYRQDPGLGLRLIYFSYDVKMKEKGDIPEGYSVSREKKERFSLILESASTNQTSMYLCASSLGRSEQYFGPGTRLTVT.

CDR3 in amino acids: CASTQTGYGNQPQHF. CDR3 DNA: TGTGCCAGTACCCAGACAGGGTATGGCAATCAGCCCCAGCATTTT. The V and J genes are TRBV19 and TRBJ1-5; 7 bases are a match to TRBD1. The germline CDR1 and CDR2 sequences are LNHDA and SQIVND (reference sequence). Losses at the gene ends were 7 bases for V and 2 bases for J; bases not matched to a gene: 8. The CDR3 sequence is 15 residues long.

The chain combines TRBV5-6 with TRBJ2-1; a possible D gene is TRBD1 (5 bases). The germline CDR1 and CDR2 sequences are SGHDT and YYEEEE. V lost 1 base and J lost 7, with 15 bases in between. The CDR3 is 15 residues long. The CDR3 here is CASSLLRQGYNEQFF. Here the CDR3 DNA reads TGTGCCAGCAGCTTGCTCCGGCAGGGATATAATGAGCAGTTCTTC.

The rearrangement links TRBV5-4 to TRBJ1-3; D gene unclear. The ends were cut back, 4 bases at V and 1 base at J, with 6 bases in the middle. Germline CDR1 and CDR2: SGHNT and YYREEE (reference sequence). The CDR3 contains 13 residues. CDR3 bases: TGTGCCAGCAGCCGACTATCTGGAAACACCATATATTTT. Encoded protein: CASSRLSGNTIYF. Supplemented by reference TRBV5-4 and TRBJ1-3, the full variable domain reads ETGVTQSPTHLIKTRGQQVTLRCSSQSGHNTVSWYQQALGQGPQFIFQYYREEENGRGNFPPRFSGLQFPNYSSELNVNALELDDSALYLCASSRLSGNTIYFGEGSWLTVV.

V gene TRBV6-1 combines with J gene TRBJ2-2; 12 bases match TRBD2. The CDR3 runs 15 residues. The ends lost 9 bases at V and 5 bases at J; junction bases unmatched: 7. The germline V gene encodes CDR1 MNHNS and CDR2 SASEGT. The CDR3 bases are TGTGCCAGTCTAGCGGGAGGGCCTGGGACCGGGGAGCTGTTTTTT. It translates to CASLAGGPGTGELFF.

This CDR3 reads CASSDVAGGRYEQFF. The CDR3 bases are TGTGCCAGCAGTGACGTAGCGGGAGGGAGATATGAGCAGTTCTTC. The chain employs TRBV2 and TRBJ2-1; 11 bases match TRBD2. The J segment lost 8 bases and the V segment lost 3 bases, leaving 6 bases of the junction unmatched. CDR1 and CDR2 from the germline V gene are SNHLY and FYNNEI. This CDR3 is built from 15 residues.

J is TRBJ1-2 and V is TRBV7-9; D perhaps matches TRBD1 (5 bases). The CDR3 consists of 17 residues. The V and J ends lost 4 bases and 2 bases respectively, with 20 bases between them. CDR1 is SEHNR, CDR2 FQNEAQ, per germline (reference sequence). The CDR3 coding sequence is TGTGCCAGCAGCTCTCCGGTAGGGGCCCCAAGAAACTATGGCTACACCTTC. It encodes CASSSPVGAPRNYGYTF.

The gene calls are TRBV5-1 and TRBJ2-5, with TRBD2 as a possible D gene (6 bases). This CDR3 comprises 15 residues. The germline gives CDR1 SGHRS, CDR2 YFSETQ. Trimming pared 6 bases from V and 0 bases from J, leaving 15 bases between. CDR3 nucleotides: TGCGCCAGCACGGGAAATCTAGCGAACCAAGAGACCCAGTACTTC. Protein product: CASTGNLANQETQYF.

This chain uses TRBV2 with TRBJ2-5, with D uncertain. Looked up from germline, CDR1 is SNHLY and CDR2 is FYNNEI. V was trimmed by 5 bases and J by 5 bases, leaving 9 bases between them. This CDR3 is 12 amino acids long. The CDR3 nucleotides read TGTGCCAGCAGTAACCGCGTTGAGACCCAGTACTTC. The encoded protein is CASSNRVETQYF.

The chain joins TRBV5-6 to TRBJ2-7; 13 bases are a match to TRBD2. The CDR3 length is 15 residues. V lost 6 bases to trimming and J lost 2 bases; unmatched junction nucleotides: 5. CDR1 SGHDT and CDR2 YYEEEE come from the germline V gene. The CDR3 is CASNKLAGGPYEQYF. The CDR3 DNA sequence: TGTGCCAGCAACAAACTAGCGGGGGGGCCCTACGAGCAGTACTTC.

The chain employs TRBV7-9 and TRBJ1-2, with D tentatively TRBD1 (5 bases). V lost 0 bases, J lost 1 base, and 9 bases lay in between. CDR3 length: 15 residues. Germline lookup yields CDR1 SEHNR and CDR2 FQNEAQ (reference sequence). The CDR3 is CASSLAGQGNYGYTF. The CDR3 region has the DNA TGTGCCAGCAGCTTAGCGGGGCAGGGTAACTATGGCTACACCTTC.

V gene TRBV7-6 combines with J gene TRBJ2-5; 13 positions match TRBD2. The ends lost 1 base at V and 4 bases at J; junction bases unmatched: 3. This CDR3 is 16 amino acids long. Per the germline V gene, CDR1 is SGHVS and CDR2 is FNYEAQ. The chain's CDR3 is CASSLEGTSGAETQYF. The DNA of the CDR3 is TGTGCCAGCAGCTTAGAGGGGACTAGCGGGGCAGAGACCCAGTACTTC.

DNA for the CDR3: TGTGCCAGCAGCGGACTAGCGGGGGGATCTCAATACAATGAGCAGTTCTTC. It specifies CASSGLAGGSQYNEQFF. V is TRBV7-9 and J is TRBJ2-1; 14 nucleotides align to TRBD2. Germline V gene lookup returns CDR1 SEHNR and CDR2 FQNEAQ (reference sequence). After removal of 5 bases from V and 4 bases from J, the junction contained 7 bases not matched to a gene. The length of the CDR3 is 17 residues.

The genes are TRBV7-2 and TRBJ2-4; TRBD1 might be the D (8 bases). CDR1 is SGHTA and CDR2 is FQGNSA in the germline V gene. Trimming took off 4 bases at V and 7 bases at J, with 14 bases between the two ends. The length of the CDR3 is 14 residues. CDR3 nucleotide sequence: TGTGCCAGCAGCTGGGGGGGACAGGTGAACATTCAGTACTTC. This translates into CASSWGGQVNIQYF.

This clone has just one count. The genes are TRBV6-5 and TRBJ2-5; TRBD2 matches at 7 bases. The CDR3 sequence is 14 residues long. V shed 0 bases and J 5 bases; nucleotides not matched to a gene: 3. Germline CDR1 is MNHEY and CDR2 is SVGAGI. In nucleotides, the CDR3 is TGTGCCAGCAGTTACTCGACTAGCCCCGAGACCCAGTACTTC. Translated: CASSYSTSPETQYF.

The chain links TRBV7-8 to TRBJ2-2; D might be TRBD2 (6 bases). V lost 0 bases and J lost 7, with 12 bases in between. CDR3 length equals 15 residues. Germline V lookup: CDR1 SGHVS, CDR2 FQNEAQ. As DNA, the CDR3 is TGTGCCAGCAGCTTAGCCGCAGGGACTGACGGGGAGCTGTTTTTT. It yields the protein CASSLAAGTDGELFF. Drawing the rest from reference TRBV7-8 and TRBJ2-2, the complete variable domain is GAGVSQSPRYKVAKRGQDVALRCDPISGHVSLFWYQQALGQGPEFLTYFQNEAQLDKSGLPSDRFFAERPEGSVSTLKIQRTQQEDSAVYLCASSLAAGTDGELFFGEGSRLTVL.

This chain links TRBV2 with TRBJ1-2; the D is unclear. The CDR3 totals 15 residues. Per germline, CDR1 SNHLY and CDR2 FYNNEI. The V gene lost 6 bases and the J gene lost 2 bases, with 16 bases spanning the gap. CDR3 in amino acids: CASRSPRGKNYGYTF. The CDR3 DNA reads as TGTGCCAGCAGAAGTCCACGCGGAAAAAACTATGGCTACACCTTC.

The CDR3 DNA sequence: TGCGCCAGCAGCAACACCGGGACAATCCAAGAGACCCAGTACTTC. It specifies CASSNTGTIQETQYF. The chain joins TRBV5-1 to TRBJ2-5; tentatively, D is TRBD1 (6 bases). CDR1 SGHRS and CDR2 YFSETQ come from the germline V gene. CDR3 size: 15 residues. The germline V and J ends were trimmed by 4 bases and 1 base, with 14 bases remaining between them. Full variable domain (missing parts from reference TRBV5-1 and TRBJ2-5): KAGVTQTPRYLIKTRGQQVTLSCSPISGHRSVSWYQQTPGQGLQFLFEYFSETQRNKGNFPGRFSGRQFSNSRSEMNVSTLELGDSALYLCASSNTGTIQETQYFGPGTRLLVL.

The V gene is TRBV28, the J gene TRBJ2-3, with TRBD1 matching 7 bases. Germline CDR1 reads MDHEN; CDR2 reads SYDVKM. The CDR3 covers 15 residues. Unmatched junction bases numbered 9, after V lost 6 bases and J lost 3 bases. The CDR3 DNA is TGTGCCAGCAGAACTACGAACAGGGGTACAGATACGCAGTATTTT. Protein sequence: CASRTTNRGTDTQYF.

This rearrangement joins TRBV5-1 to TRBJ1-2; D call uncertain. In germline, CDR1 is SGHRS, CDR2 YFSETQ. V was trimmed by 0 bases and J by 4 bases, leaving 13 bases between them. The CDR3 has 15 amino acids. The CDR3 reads CASSLAAPAVYGYTF. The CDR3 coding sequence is TGCGCCAGCAGCTTGGCCGCCCCGGCGGTCTATGGCTACACCTTC.

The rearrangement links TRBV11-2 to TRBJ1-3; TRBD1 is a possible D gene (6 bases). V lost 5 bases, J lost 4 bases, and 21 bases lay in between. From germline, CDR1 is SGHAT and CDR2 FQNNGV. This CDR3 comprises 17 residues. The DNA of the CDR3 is TGTGCCAGCAGCGCGCTAACAGGAACACAGGGAGGAAACACCATATATTTT. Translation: CASSALTGTQGGNTIYF.